This TCR beta chain was recovered during a study of HIV-infected children after antiretroviral therapy interruption. Overall study context: Weeks 0, 48 and 150 were sampled under continuous treatment. General study findings and limits: The CD45RA+ naive sort may contain some EMRA or stem memory cells. By the end of treatment interruption, naive CD4+ clonality (Gini) increased.

The TCR library was built from RNA with a 3' RACE protocol and unique molecular identifiers. From the 3' RACE reads, TCRdb called clonotypes with MiXCR, one entry per CDR3 protein. The sample has about 89,000 distinct CDR3 sequences; 6.9% are singletons. The sample holds many counts of this clonotype. Its specificity is unknown. Treatment reported: PENTA 11 planned treatment interruption arm or continuous ART arm. At least 24 weeks of at least three-drug ART, in children 2 to 15 years. V shed 1 base and J shed 9 bases, with 10 bases lying between them. This CDR3 spans 11 amino acids. Germline CDR1 DFQATT, CDR2 SNEGSKA (reference sequence).

The chain couples TRBV20-1 to TRBJ2-7, with D perhaps TRBD1 (5 bases). This receptor was taken from a pool of human donors with HIV. The sequences come from CD45RA+ CD4+ T cells from PBMCs, pooled from several time points, collected from a donor given antiretroviral therapy, either interrupted or continuous. Documented subset: naive CD4+ CD45RA+ CD45RO- T cells. In DNA form, the CDR3 reads TGCAGTGCTAGAGGGGGCTTACGGCAGTACTTC. Its protein product is CSARGGLRQYF.